This TCR beta chain was recorded in a study of beta chain features in type 1 diabetes. As every portion of the isolated RNA was reverse transcribed, the sequencing read expressed TCRB transcripts. The protocol was immunoSEQ multiplex PCR, while the TCRdb copy is restricted to in-frame clones and leaves out a portion. The sample lists 200,000 to 250,000 clones, about 15% occurring once. Overall study findings and caveats: A moderate, significant TCRB CDR3 shortening appeared in type 1 diabetes across four CD4+ subsets.

A remark on this clone: The antigen is unknown.

The CDR3 is made up of 14 amino acids. CDR1 and CDR2 from the germline V gene are MNHEY and SMNVEV (reference sequence). Trimming shortened V by 2 bases and J by 10 bases, and 12 bases separated the two germline ends. The chain carries TRBV27 and TRBJ1-6; no clear D. This clonotype was sampled from a man between 25 and 39 years old with type 1 diabetes. Sequencing was carried out using naive CD4+ T cells from blood. CDR3 bases: TGTGCCAGCAGTTTAAGGAGCTTCGAATCACCCCTCCACTTT. The encoded protein is CASSLRSFESPLHF.